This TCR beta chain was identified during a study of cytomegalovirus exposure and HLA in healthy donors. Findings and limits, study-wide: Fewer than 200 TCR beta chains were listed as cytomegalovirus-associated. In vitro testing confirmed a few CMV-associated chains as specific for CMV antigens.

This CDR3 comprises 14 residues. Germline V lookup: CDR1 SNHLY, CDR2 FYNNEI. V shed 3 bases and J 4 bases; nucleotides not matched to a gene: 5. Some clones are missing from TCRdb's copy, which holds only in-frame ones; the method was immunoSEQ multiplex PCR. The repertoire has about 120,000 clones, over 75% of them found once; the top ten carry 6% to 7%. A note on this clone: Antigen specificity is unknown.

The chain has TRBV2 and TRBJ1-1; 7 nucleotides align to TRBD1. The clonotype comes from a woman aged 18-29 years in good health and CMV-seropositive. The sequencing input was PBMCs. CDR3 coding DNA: TGTGCCAGCAGTGACAGGGGGTTGGGCACTGAAGCTTTCTTT. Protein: CASSDRGLGTEAFF.